The T cell receptor (beta chain) described here comes from a study of CD8+CD57+ T cells in acquired aplastic anemia. Study information: The average for DNA from sorted CD4+ and CD8+ cells was 3.2 ug. Healthy donors averaged approximately 11 million reads for CD4+ cells.

Study-wide results and limits: CD8+ Simpson's diversity did not differ significantly between patients and controls.

CDR1 SGHTA and CDR2 FQGTGA come from the germline V gene. The CDR3 has 13 residues. V dropped 7 bases and J dropped 2 bases, with 11 bases sitting between them. Using genomic DNA as the template, TCR beta VDJ and CDR3 profiling was carried out. From the reads, TCRdb called clonotypes with MiXCR, one entry per CDR3 protein. The repertoire holds a few hundred thousand distinct CDR3 sequences, 61% seen once, with around 28% in the top ten. This clonotype was found many times. No antigen is known for it. The material sequenced was sorted CD4+, CD8+, or CD8+CD57+ T cells (not recorded which) from PBMCs. The TCR originated in a human donor in good health. The gene calls are TRBV7-3 and TRBJ2-5; D ambiguous. The CDR3 sequence: CASTLTFQETQYF. CDR3 DNA sequence: TGTGCCAGCACCCTGACTTTTCAAGAGACCCAGTACTTC.